The T cell receptor beta chain under discussion was sequenced for a study of T cell responses to AZD1222 COVID-19 vaccine. This clone was recorded once. The antigen remains unidentified. The study, taken as a whole, reports: The study found vaccine-associated CD4 TCRs spanning spike, dominant at 160-218 and 743-854. Donors were mostly white British, more females; clonal diversity possibly underestimated. Rises in breadth and depth of Spike-specific TCRs came after two AZD1222 doses. Per reports, nearly half of all spike-specific TCRs target regions that are unmutated in variants.

TCRdb's copy holds only in-frame clones and misses some; the assay was immunoSEQ multiplex PCR. Here the sample spans 90,000 to 110,000 clones, 82% being singletons. This clonotype was obtained from an adult in good health. The specimen comprised peripheral blood, sampled on day 0 of AZD1222 vaccination.

CDR3 DNA sequence: TGTGCCAGCAGCTTCCGGGACAGAGATCAGCCCCAGCATTTT. As protein: CASSFRDRDQPQHF. The genes are TRBV5-5 and TRBJ1-5; the match to TRBD1 covers 7 bases. Losses at the gene ends were 2 bases for V and 5 bases for J; bases not matched to a gene: 4. The CDR3 runs 14 residues. Germline CDR1 SGHKS, CDR2 YYEKEE (reference sequence).